This T cell receptor (beta chain) stems from a study of spatial heterogeneity in lung cancer. The CDR3 runs 13 residues. CDR1 and CDR2 (germline): SGHTA, FQGNSA. V lost 4 bases, J lost 6 bases, and 13 bases lay in between. TCRdb ran MiXCR on the 5' RACE reads and lists one entry per CDR3 protein. The sample yields over 8,000 distinct CDR3 sequences, roughly 6% seen once. This clonotype qualifies as medium-sized. Time point meaning: sample taken at primary tumor resection. The rearrangement uses TRBV7-2 and TRBJ2-7; D is uncertain. Material: normal lung tissue next to the tumor, obtained at surgery. The source of this sequence is a male donor with early-stage non-small cell lung cancer. The CDR3 spells CASSSQPGREQYF. CDR3 bases: TGTGCCAGCAGCTCCCAACCCGGGCGCGAGCAGTACTTC. Filled out from reference TRBV7-2 and TRBJ2-7, the complete variable domain reads GAGVSQSPSNKVTEKGKDVELRCDPISGHTALYWYRQSLGQGLEFLIYFQGNSAPDKSGLPSDRFSAERTGGSVSTLTIQRTQQEDSAVYLCASSSQPGREQYFGPGTRLTVT.